The 4 T cell receptor beta chains listed next were all sequenced from one sample in a study of blood T cell repertoires in COVID-19. Using immunoSEQ multiplex PCR, the repertoire was profiled, and TCRdb retains in-frame clones only, with some absent. Of 300,000 to 350,000 clones in the sample, more than 70% were seen once. The sequenced sample was peripheral blood. The receptors stem from a woman in her sixties with COVID-19, enrolled during active disease.

The genes are TRBV6-5 and TRBJ1-4; 7 positions agree with TRBD1. The CDR3 runs to 15 residues. V lost 7 bases, J lost 6 bases, and 11 bases stayed unmatched. The germline V gene encodes CDR1 MNHEY and CDR2 SVGAGI. CDR3 in amino acids: CASTPAGGTDEKLFF. The CDR3 coding sequence is TGTGCCAGCACGCCAGCAGGGGGAACGGATGAAAAACTGTTTTTT.

CDR3 in amino acids: CASSTPGQGLEKLFF. CDR3 coding DNA: TGTGCCAGCAGTACACCGGGACAGGGGTTAGAAAAACTGTTTTTT. V usage is TRBV28 and J usage is TRBJ1-4; 10 bases align to TRBD1. The V segment lost 5 bases and the J segment 8 bases; nucleotides outside the gene matches: 8. The CDR3 is made up of 15 amino acids. Germline CDR1 MDHEN, CDR2 SYDVKM.

This chain uses TRBV7-6 with TRBJ1-2; 7 bases fit TRBD1. CDR1 is SGHVS and CDR2 is FNYEAQ in the germline V gene. The ends lost 4 bases at V and 12 bases at J; junction bases unmatched: 14. The CDR3 loop spans 14 amino acids. DNA for the CDR3: TGTGCCAGCAGCTCCACGACAGGGATAGAAGCTAACACCTTC. This gives the protein CASSSTTGIEANTF. The complete variable domain, with remaining parts taken from reference TRBV7-6 and TRBJ1-2, reads GAGVSQSPRYKVTKRGQDVALRCDPISGHVSLYWYRQALGQGPEFLTYFNYEAQQDKSGLPNDRFSAERPEGSISTLTIQRTEQRDSAMYRCASSSTTGIEANTFGSGTRLTVV.

This clone has a single count. The chain employs TRBV4-2 and TRBJ1-5; 9 nucleotides match TRBD1. From germline, CDR1 is LGHNA and CDR2 YNFKEQ. The J segment lost 2 bases and the V segment lost 4 bases, leaving 6 bases of the junction unmatched. This CDR3 region has 16 residues. In DNA form, the CDR3 reads TGTGCCAGCAGCCGTGGGACAGGGTCAGGCAATCAGCCCCAGCATTTT. Translated, it gives CASSRGTGSGNQPQHF.